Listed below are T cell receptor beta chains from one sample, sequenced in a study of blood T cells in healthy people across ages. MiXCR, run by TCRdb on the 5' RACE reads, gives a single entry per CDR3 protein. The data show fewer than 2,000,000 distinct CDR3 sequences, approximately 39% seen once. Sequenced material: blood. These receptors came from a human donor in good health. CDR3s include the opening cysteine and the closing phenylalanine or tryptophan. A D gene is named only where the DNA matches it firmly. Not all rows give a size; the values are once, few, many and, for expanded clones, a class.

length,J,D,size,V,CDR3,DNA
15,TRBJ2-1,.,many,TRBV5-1,CASILATARGSEQFF,TGCGCCAGCATTCTTGCAACAGCGAGGGGGAGTGAGCAGTTCTTC
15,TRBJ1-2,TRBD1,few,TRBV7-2,CASSPGQPINYGYTF,TGTGCCAGCAGCCCGGGACAGCCGATTAACTATGGCTACACCTTC
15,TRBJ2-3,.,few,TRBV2,CASFGGPLSTDTQYF,TGTGCCAGCTTTGGGGGACCACTAAGCACAGATACGCAGTATTTT
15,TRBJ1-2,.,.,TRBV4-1,CASSQDGNSDYGYTF,TGCGCCAGCAGCCAAGACGGTAACAGCGACTATGGCTACACCTTC
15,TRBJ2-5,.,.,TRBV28,CASRTPLRVRETQYF,TGTGCCAGCCGAACCCCCTTAAGGGTCAGAGAGACCCAGTACTTC
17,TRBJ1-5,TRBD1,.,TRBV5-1,CASSLTGTGLGNQPQHF,TGCGCCAGCAGCTTGACGGGGACAGGGTTGGGCAATCAGCCCCAGCATTTT
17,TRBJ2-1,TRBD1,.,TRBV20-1,CSARDGTGLGPYNEQFF,TGCAGTGCTAGAGACGGGACAGGGCTGGGCCCCTACAATGAGCAGTTCTTC
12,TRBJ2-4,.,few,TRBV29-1,CSADQQGTGEYF,TGCAGCGCCGACCAACAGGGGACTGGGGAGTACTTC
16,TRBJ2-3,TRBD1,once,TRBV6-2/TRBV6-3,CASSSIRDRAWDAQYF,TGTGCCAGCAGTTCTATCCGGGACAGGGCATGGGATGCGCAGTATTTT
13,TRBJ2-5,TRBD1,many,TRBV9,CASSAGQGETQYF,TGTGCCAGCAGCGCCGGACAGGGAGAGACCCAGTACTTC
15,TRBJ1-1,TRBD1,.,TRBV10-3,CAISESTGGNTEAFF,TGTGCCATCAGTGAGTCGACAGGGGGAAACACTGAAGCTTTCTTT
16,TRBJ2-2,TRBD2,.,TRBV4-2,CASSQVSGTNTGELFF,TGTGCCAGCAGCCAAGTAAGCGGGACGAACACCGGGGAGCTGTTTTTT
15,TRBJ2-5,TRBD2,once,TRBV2,CASSELLAGAETQYF,TGTGCCAGCAGTGAATTATTAGCGGGGGCAGAGACCCAGTACTTC
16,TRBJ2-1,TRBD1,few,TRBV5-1,CASSPGDRWKNNGQFF,TGCGCCAGCAGCCCCGGGGACAGGTGGAAGAACAATGGGCAGTTCTTC
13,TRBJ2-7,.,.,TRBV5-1,CASSWGDSHEQYF,TGCGCCAGCAGCTGGGGGGACAGCCACGAGCAGTACTTC
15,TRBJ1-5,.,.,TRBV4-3,CASSHSTVRNQPQHF,TGCGCCAGCAGCCATTCAACGGTTCGCAATCAGCCCCAGCATTTT
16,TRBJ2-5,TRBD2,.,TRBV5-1,CANSGKGLAGAETQYF,TGCGCCAACAGCGGCAAGGGGCTAGCGGGGGCAGAGACCCAGTACTTC
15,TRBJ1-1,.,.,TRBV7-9,CASSLAVVGGTEAFF,TGTGCCAGCAGCTTAGCGGTCGTAGGAGGCACTGAAGCTTTCTTT
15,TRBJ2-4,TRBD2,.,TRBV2,CASSELAGGGNEQYF,TGTGCCAGCAGCGAACTAGCGGGGGGGGGTAATGAGCAGTACTTC
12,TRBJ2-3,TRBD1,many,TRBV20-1,CSAQGDVDTQYF,TGCAGTGCTCAGGGGGATGTAGATACGCAGTATTTT
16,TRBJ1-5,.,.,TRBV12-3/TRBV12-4,CASSLLGIHSNQPQHF,TGTGCCAGCAGTTTATTAGGGATCCATAGCAATCAGCCCCAGCATTTT
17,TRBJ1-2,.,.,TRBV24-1,CATSDRSGPGALYGYTF,TGTGCCACCAGTGATCGCTCAGGGCCGGGTGCGCTCTATGGCTACACCTTC
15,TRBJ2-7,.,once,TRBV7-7,CASSLGQSPLYEQYF,TGTGCCAGCAGCCTCGGGCAGTCACCCCTCTACGAGCAGTACTTC
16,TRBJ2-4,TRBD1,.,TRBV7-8,CASSPPPGTGKNIQYF,TGTGCCAGCAGCCCGCCACCGGGGACAGGAAAAAACATTCAGTACTTC
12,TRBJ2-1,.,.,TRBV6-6,CAYGPENNEQFF,TGTGCTTACGGTCCGGAGAACAATGAGCAGTTCTTC
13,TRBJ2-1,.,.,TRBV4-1,CASSNPTGGEQFF,TGCGCCAGCAGCAATCCGACCGGGGGTGAGCAGTTCTTC
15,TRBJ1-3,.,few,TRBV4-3,CASSQDKTSGNTIYF,TGCGCCAGCAGCCAAGACAAGACGTCTGGAAACACCATATATTTT
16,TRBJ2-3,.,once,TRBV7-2,CASKFVGVIGADTQYF,TGTGCCAGCAAATTTGTCGGGGTCATAGGGGCAGATACGCAGTATTTT
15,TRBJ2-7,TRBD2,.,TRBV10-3,CAISMTSGGLYEQYF,TGTGCCATCAGCATGACTAGCGGGGGACTCTACGAGCAGTACTTC
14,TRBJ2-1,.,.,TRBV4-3,CASSQVGWGNEQFF,TGCGCCAGCAGCCAAGTGGGGTGGGGGAATGAGCAGTTCTTC
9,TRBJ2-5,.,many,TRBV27,CASKETQYF,TGTGCCAGCAAAGAGACCCAGTACTTC
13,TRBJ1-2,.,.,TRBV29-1,CSDDTQGDYGYTF,TGCAGCGACGATACACAGGGAGACTATGGCTACACCTTC
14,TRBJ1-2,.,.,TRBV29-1,CSVEDWGEHYGCTF,TGCAGCGTTGAAGATTGGGGGGAACACTATGGCTGCACCTTC
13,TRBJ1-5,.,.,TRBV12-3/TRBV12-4,CASKQGNNQPQHF,TGTGCCAGCAAGCAGGGCAACAATCAGCCCCAGCATTTT
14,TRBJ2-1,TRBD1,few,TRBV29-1,CSVHRGPSYNEQFF,TGCAGCGTCCACAGGGGGCCCTCCTACAATGAGCAGTTCTTC
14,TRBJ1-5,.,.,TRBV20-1,CSAIAGNPNQPQHF,TGCAGTGCTATAGCCGGGAACCCTAATCAGCCCCAGCATTTT
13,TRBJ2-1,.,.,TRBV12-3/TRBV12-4,CASGRQSYNEQFF,TGTGCCAGCGGGCGACAGTCCTACAATGAGCAGTTCTTC
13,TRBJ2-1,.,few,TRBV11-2,CASSLGMGNEQFF,TGTGCCAGCAGCTTAGGTATGGGCAATGAGCAGTTCTTC
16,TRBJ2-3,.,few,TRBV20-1,CSARDPAIAATDTQYF,TGCAGTGCTAGAGATCCCGCGATAGCTGCCACAGATACGCAGTATTTT
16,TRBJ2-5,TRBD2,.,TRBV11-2,CASSSSGTSVLETQYF,TGTGCCAGCAGCTCTTCCGGGACTAGCGTTCTTGAGACCCAGTACTTC
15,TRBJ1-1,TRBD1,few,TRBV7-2,CASSLRTGLNTEAFF,TGTGCCAGCAGCTTAAGGACAGGGCTGAACACTGAAGCTTTCTTT
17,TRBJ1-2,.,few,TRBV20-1,CSARASVAAELNYGYTF,TGCAGTGCTAGAGCCTCAGTCGCAGCAGAATTAAACTATGGCTACACCTTC
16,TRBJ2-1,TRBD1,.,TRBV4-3,CASSQADRGPIYEQFF,TGCGCCAGCAGCCAAGCTGACAGGGGGCCCATATATGAGCAGTTCTTC
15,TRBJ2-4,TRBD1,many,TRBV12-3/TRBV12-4,CASSRDRAGKNIQYF,TGTGCCAGCAGTCGAGACAGGGCGGGCAAAAACATTCAGTACTTC
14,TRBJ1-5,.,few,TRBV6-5,CASSPTGWRQPQHF,TGTGCCAGCAGTCCAACAGGGTGGAGACAGCCCCAGCATTTT
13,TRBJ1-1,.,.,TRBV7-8,CASSLEIMGEAFF,TGTGCCAGCAGCTTAGAAATAATGGGTGAAGCTTTCTTT
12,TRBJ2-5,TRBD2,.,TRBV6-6,CAAGTSEETQYF,TGTGCCGCCGGGACTAGCGAGGAGACCCAGTACTTC
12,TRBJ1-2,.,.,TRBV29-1,CSVAGDRNGYTF,TGCAGCGTCGCAGGGGATCGGAATGGCTACACCTTC
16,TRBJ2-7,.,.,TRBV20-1,CSARDRGRQGTYEQYF,TGCAGTGCTAGAGATCGGGGCAGGCAGGGCACCTACGAGCAGTACTTC
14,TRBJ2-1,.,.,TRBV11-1,CASSPETPHNEQFF,TGTGCCAGCAGCCCCGAGACACCTCACAACGAGCAGTTCTTC
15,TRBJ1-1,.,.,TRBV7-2,CASSLMSGTAYEAFF,TGTGCCAGCAGCTTAATGTCGGGGACTGCCTATGAAGCTTTCTTT
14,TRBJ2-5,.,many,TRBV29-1,CSVDPMEGQETQYF,TGCAGCGTCGACCCGATGGAGGGGCAAGAGACCCAGTACTTC
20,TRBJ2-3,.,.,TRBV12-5,CASGLVRRQGNPSGTDTQYF,TGTGCTAGTGGTTTGGTACGGCGCCAGGGGAACCCCTCTGGCACAGATACGCAGTATTTT
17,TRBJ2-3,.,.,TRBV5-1,CASSLEGGPTSTDTQYF,TGCGCCAGCAGCTTGGAAGGAGGGCCGACCTCCACAGATACGCAGTATTTT
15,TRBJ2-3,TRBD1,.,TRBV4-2,CASSQSGQGADTQYF,TGTGCCAGCAGCCAATCGGGACAGGGGGCAGATACGCAGTATTTT
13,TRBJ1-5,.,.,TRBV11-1,CASSKGYNQPQHF,TGTGCCAGCAGTAAAGGGTATAATCAGCCCCAGCATTTT
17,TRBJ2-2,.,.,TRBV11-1,CASSPVPGLTSNTELFF,TGTGCCAGCAGCCCGGTCCCGGGACTTACATCTAACACCGAGCTGTTTTTT